This T cell receptor (beta chain) was recovered during a study of cytomegalovirus exposure and HLA in healthy donors. Findings of the study overall: By HLA locus, TCR association rates varied in a later analysis, with DRB1 showing the most and HLA-C the fewest. Later work showed greater clonal expansion in HLA-associated TCR beta chains than in equally common others.

The PCR was carried out with 60 Vbeta primers and 13 Jbeta primers. In the authors' workflow: Unique TCR beta chains totaled about 73 million in a later count, with roughly 10 million of them shared. TCRdb's copy holds only in-frame clones and misses some; the assay was immunoSEQ multiplex PCR. That table gives V, J and clone size, and the DNA gave D and trimming. The table shows over 85,000 clones, with around 83% occurring only once. The germline V gene encodes CDR1 SGHRS and CDR2 YFSETQ. The CDR3 has 15 residues. V lost 0 bases and J lost 0, with 9 bases in between. Notes on this clone: Its antigen is unknown.

This TCR came from a female donor in good health and CMV-seropositive. This chain joins TRBV5-1 and TRBJ1-1; the D gene is possibly TRBD1 (6 bases). The sequenced sample consisted of PBMCs. For the CDR3, the DNA is TGCGCCAGCAGCTTGGTTGGGACAATGAACACTGAAGCTTTCTTT. It yields the protein CASSLVGTMNTEAFF.